Listed below are T cell receptor beta chains from one sample, sequenced in a study of cytomegalovirus exposure and HLA in healthy donors. Profiling relied on immunoSEQ multiplex PCR, and the TCRdb table lists in-frame clones only, not all of them. The data hold 200,000 or so clones, with just under 80% observed a single time. Specimen: PBMCs. All receptors derive from a woman between 25 and 40 years old in good health and CMV-seropositive. The CDR3 runs from the conserved cysteine through the conserved F or W. D genes are given only for firm matches. The size of a clone is reported for some rows only, either as once, few or many, or as a class for expanded clones.

v_gene	j_gene	abundance	d_gene	CDR3nt	CDR3aa
TRBV27	TRBJ2-2	NA	NA	TGTGCCAGCAGTTTATCGAGGTCCGGGGAGCTGTTTTTT	CASSLSRSGELFF
TRBV4-1	TRBJ2-1	once	NA	TGCGCCAGCAGCCGCGGAGACACGGACAGCTCCTACAATGAGCAGTTCTTC	CASSRGDTDSSYNEQFF
TRBV9	TRBJ1-2	NA	NA	TGTGCCAGCAGCGTAGGCGGCAGCTTTATATATGGCTACACCTTC	CASSVGGSFIYGYTF
TRBV25-1	TRBJ2-7	NA	TRBD2	TGTGCCAGCAGGCCAGCGGGAGGTAGCTACGAGCAGTACTTC	CASRPAGGSYEQYF
TRBV10-1	TRBJ1-1	NA	NA	TGCGCCAGCAGTGGAGACATGAACACTGAAGCTTTCTTT	CASSGDMNTEAFF
TRBV28	TRBJ2-3	NA	TRBD2	TGTGCCAGCAGTGGACTAGCGGGAAACGCAGATACGCAGTATTTT	CASSGLAGNADTQYF
TRBV9	TRBJ2-3	NA	NA	TGTGCCAGCAGCGTAGCTCGCACAGATACGCAGTATTTT	CASSVARTDTQYF
TRBV11-2	TRBJ1-1	NA	NA	TGTGCCAGCAGCGAGGTTTCAAGTGGGAACACTGAAGCTTTCTTT	CASSEVSSGNTEAFF
TRBV19	TRBJ1-1	NA	NA	TGTGCCAGTACGGGGAGAGGGGGGAACACTGAAGCTTTCTTT	CASTGRGGNTEAFF
TRBV4-1	TRBJ1-3	NA	NA	TGCGCCAGCAGCCCCCCGGGAAGGCGAAGAGGAAACACCATATATTTT	CASSPPGRRRGNTIYF
TRBV9	TRBJ1-5	NA	NA	TGTGCCAGCCAGAGGGAAAGCAATCAGCCCCAGCATTTT	CASQRESNQPQHF
TRBV10-3	TRBJ1-3	once	NA	TGTGCCATCAGTGGGACGACAGGCCGCTCTGGAAACACCATATATTTT	CAISGTTGRSGNTIYF
TRBV5-1	TRBJ2-2	NA	TRBD2	TGCGCCAGCAGACCCCGGACTAGCGGAACTGCGAACACCGGGGAGCTGTTTTTT	CASRPRTSGTANTGELFF
TRBV5-1	TRBJ1-5	NA	TRBD1	TGCGCCAGCAGCCCCCAGGGGGCCTTTAATCAGCCCCAGCATTTT	CASSPQGAFNQPQHF
TRBV6-5	TRBJ2-3	NA	NA	TGTGCCAGCAGTGGGCCCACAGATACGCAGTATTTT	CASSGPTDTQYF
TRBV2	TRBJ1-3	NA	TRBD1	TGTGCCAGCAGCTATATTCCGGGACAGAAGGTAGACACCATATATTTT	CASSYIPGQKVDTIYF
TRBV6-1	TRBJ1-1	NA	TRBD1	TGTGCCAGCAGTGTGGGACAGGGGAACACTGAAGCTTTCTTT	CASSVGQGNTEAFF
TRBV25-1	TRBJ2-2	once	NA	TGTGCCAGCCGGACAGCGAACACCGGGGAGCTGTTTTTT	CASRTANTGELFF
TRBV6-5	TRBJ2-3	NA	NA	TGTGCCAGCAGGCGAAAGGATACGCAGTATTTT	CASRRKDTQYF
TRBV11-2	TRBJ2-1	NA	NA	TGTGCCAGCAGCGCCCTCGGCGGCCCGAGGGAGCAGTTCTTC	CASSALGGPREQFF
TRBV9	TRBJ2-2	once	NA	TGTGCCAGCAGCCCCGCAACTAGCTTTAACACCGGGGAGCTGTTTTTT	CASSPATSFNTGELFF
TRBV2	TRBJ1-2	NA	NA	TGTGCCAGCATCCCGACAGGCATTATGTCCGGCTACACCTTC	CASIPTGIMSGYTF
TRBV13	TRBJ2-2	NA	NA	TGTGCCAGCAGCTTGAACCCGGGCACCGGGGAGCTGTTTTTT	CASSLNPGTGELFF
TRBV27	TRBJ1-2	NA	TRBD1	TGTGCCAGTGTAGGGACAGAAGGCTACACCTTC	CASVGTEGYTF
TRBV7-9	TRBJ1-1	NA	NA	TGTGCCAGCAGCTTAATTGGGGAGGGCACTGAAGCTTTCTTT	CASSLIGEGTEAFF
TRBV12-1	TRBJ2-7	NA	NA	TGTGCCAGCAGCTCCTGGACTAGTGCCTACGAGCAGTACTTC	CASSSWTSAYEQYF
TRBV19	TRBJ2-3	NA	NA	TGTGCCAGTAGTATGAATAAGGGAGCAGATACGCAGTATTTT	CASSMNKGADTQYF
TRBV7-9	TRBJ2-7	NA	TRBD2	TGTGCCAGCAGCTTTACCGGGACTAGCGGGAGGGCACACGAGCAGTACTTC	CASSFTGTSGRAHEQYF
TRBV4-1	TRBJ2-1	once	TRBD2	TGCGCCAGCAGCCAAGATCATACTAGCGGGAGGGCCGACAATGAGCAGTTCTTC	CASSQDHTSGRADNEQFF
TRBV7-8	TRBJ2-7	NA	NA	TGTGCCAGCGGCCAAGGGGCGGACACCTACGAGCAGTACTTC	CASGQGADTYEQYF
TRBV6-6	TRBJ2-1	NA	TRBD2	TGTGCCAGCAGAAGCGGGAGCTCCTACAATGAGCGGCTCTTC	CASRSGSSYNERLF
TRBV6-5	TRBJ2-7	NA	NA	TGTGCCAGCAGTTACACAGGGCACGAGCAGTACTTC	CASSYTGHEQYF
TRBV5-6	TRBJ2-7	few	TRBD2	TGTGCCAGCGCCTTGGGGACTAGCGGGGGGGCCCGTCGGGCCTACGAGCAGTACTTC	CASALGTSGGARRAYEQYF
TRBV7-2	TRBJ1-6	NA	NA	TGTGCCAGCAGCTTAGTAGCGACTTCGAGGAGATCACCCCTCCACTTT	CASSLVATSRRSPLHF
TRBV13	TRBJ2-7	once	NA	TGTGCCAGCAGCTTAGCCGGGACACCTGGGGAGCAGTACTTC	CASSLAGTPGEQYF
TRBV7-9	TRBJ2-7	NA	TRBD2	TGTGCCAGCAGCTTCTCTAGCGGGGGGTACTACGAGCAGTACTTC	CASSFSSGGYYEQYF
TRBV9	TRBJ2-1	NA	TRBD2	TGTGCCAGCAGCGAGCTTAGCGGGACGTACAATGAGCAGTTCTTC	CASSELSGTYNEQFF
TRBV28	TRBJ2-7	NA	NA	TGTGCCAGCAGTATCAGGGTCGAGCAGTACTTC	CASSIRVEQYF
TRBV5-4	TRBJ2-5	NA	NA	TGTGCCAGCAGCTTAGCTAGGAGAGACGGTGAGACCCAGTACTTC	CASSLARRDGETQYF
TRBV6-6	TRBJ1-2	NA	TRBD1	TGTGCCAGCAAAATCCCGGACAGGGTGGTTGGCTACACCTTC	CASKIPDRVVGYTF
TRBV5-6	TRBJ2-7	NA	NA	TGTGCCAGCAGCTTGGCCGAGGGCCATAGCTACGAGCAGTACTTC	CASSLAEGHSYEQYF
TRBV2	TRBJ2-3	NA	TRBD2	TGTGCCAGCAGTGAAGCAGCGGGGGGCCCAGATACGCAGTATTTT	CASSEAAGGPDTQYF
TRBV5-1	TRBJ1-6	few	NA	TGCGCCAGCAGCTTGGCTAACAGGGACTCACCCCTCCACTTT	CASSLANRDSPLHF
TRBV5-1	TRBJ1-6	NA	TRBD1	TGCGCCAGCAGCTATACAGGGGGGAATTCACCCCTCCACTTT	CASSYTGGNSPLHF
TRBV6-5	TRBJ2-3	NA	NA	TGTGCCAGCATCTCCCGGGGGGATACGCAGTATTTT	CASISRGDTQYF
TRBV27	TRBJ2-1	once	TRBD2	TGTGCCAGCTCAATACTGATTTCGGGAGGCTCCTACAATGAGCAGTTCTTC	CASSILISGGSYNEQFF
TRBV6-1	TRBJ1-5	NA	NA	TGTGGAACAGGGAATCAGCCCCAGCATTTT	CGTGNQPQHF
TRBV4-1	TRBJ2-1	NA	TRBD2	TGCGCCAGCAGCCAAGTAATGTGGGAGCGGGGGGGCCTCAATGAGCAGTTCTTC	CASSQVMWERGGLNEQFF
TRBV27	TRBJ1-1	few	NA	TGTGCCAGCAGTGCCTACTCGGTTAACACTGAAGCTTTCTTT	CASSAYSVNTEAFF
TRBV10-3	TRBJ1-1	once	TRBD1	TGTGCCATCAGTGAGCCGGGGACAGGAGGAGAAGCTTTCTTT	CAISEPGTGGEAFF
TRBV9	TRBJ2-2	NA	TRBD2	TGTGCCAGCAGCGTAGTAGCGGGAGTAGTCACCGGGGAGCTGTTTTTT	CASSVVAGVVTGELFF
TRBV6-5	TRBJ2-3	NA	NA	TGTGCCAGCAGTTATAAGGGGGACCAGCAGTATTTT	CASSYKGDQQYF
TRBV7-9	TRBJ2-7	NA	NA	TGTGCCAGCAGCTTACCCTCGGGGGAGCAGTACTTC	CASSLPSGEQYF
TRBV4-3	TRBJ1-1	medium-sized	NA	TGCGCCAGCAGCCAAGAGAGATCCCGAAACACTGAAGCTTTCTTT	CASSQERSRNTEAFF
TRBV2	TRBJ2-7	NA	NA	TGTGCCAGCAGATTTGGCCCTCTTGCCCCTCCCTACGAGCAGTACTTC	CASRFGPLAPPYEQYF
TRBV4-2	TRBJ2-3	NA	TRBD1	TGTGCCAGCAGCCCGGGGACAGGGAAAGAGGCGCAGTATTTT	CASSPGTGKEAQYF
TRBV11-3	TRBJ2-3	once	NA	TGTGCCAGCAGCTTCGGGAAATTCACAGATACGCAGTATTTT	CASSFGKFTDTQYF
TRBV5-1	TRBJ1-1	NA	NA	TGCGCCAGCAGCTTGGCCACGGGGAACACTGAAGCTTTCTTT	CASSLATGNTEAFF
TRBV6-6	TRBJ1-1	NA	TRBD1	TGTGCCAGCAGTTATCGACGGATCGGGACAGCCGAAGCTTTCTTT	CASSYRRIGTAEAFF